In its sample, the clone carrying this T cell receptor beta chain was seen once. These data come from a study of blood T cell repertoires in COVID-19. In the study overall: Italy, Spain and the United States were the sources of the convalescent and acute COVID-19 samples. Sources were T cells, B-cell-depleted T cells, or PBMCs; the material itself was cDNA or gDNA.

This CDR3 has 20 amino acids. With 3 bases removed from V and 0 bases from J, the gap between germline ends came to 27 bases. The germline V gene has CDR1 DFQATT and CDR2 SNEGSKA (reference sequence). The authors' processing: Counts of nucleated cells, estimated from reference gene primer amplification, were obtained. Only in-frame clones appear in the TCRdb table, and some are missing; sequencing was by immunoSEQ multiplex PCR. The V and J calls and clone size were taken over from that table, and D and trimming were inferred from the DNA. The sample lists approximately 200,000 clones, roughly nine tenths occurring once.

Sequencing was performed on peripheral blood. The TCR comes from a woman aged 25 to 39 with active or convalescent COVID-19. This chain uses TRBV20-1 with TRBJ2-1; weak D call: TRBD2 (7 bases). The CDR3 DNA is TGCAGTGCTAGTCCCAAGGGGGAATCTAGCGGCATAAGCTCCTACAATGAGCAGTTCTTC. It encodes CSASPKGESSGISSYNEQFF.